Reported below is one TCR beta chain. The V and J ends lost 3 bases and 2 bases respectively, with 10 bases between them. The CDR3 runs 13 residues. Germline assignment: CDR1 DFQATT and CDR2 SNEGSKA (reference sequence). The sample is drawn from a study of blood T cells in healthy people across ages. The second PCR ran about 6 to 12 cycles with a sample-barcoded 5' primer and J-beta primers. MiXCR, applied by TCRdb to the 5' RACE reads, yields one record per CDR3 protein. The sample includes more than 650,000 distinct CDR3 sequences, around 24% of them seen just once. These same data were also listed under a study on T cells of mothers and their children.

The TCR sequence derives from a boy aged 10-17 years in good health. The sample consisted of blood. This sequence joins TRBV20-1 and TRBJ1-1; maybe TRBD1 (6 bases). The CDR3 DNA reads as TGCAGTGCTAGGAGGGGGGTAAACACTGAAGCTTTCTTT. Protein product: CSARRGVNTEAFF.